This T cell receptor beta chain was identified during a study of OX40 agonist ivuxolimab in advanced cancers. Generated by immunoSEQ multiplex PCR, the TCRdb table keeps only in-frame clones and is missing some. The sample shows about 96,000 clones, roughly 87% of them seen only once. This CDR3 contains 13 residues. Trimming took 3 bases from V and 4 from J, leaving 10 bases between them. Germline V gene lookup returns CDR1 SGDLS and CDR2 YYNGEE. The rearrangement joins TRBV9 to TRBJ1-2; no definite D call. This receptor was identified in an adult with an advanced solid tumor such as melanoma, head and neck, liver or kidney cancer. The specimen comprised CD4+ or CD8+ T cells sorted from blood, sampled in a trial of the OX40 agonist ivuxolimab. CDR3 sequence (DNA): TGTGCCAGCAGCGCCGCGGCAGGCTATGGCTACACCTTC. Protein sequence: CASSAAAGYGYTF.